A single sample gave rise to the 15 T cell receptor beta chains below, sequenced in a study of radiation and T cells in renal cell carcinoma. Using immunoSEQ multiplex PCR, the repertoire was profiled, and TCRdb retains in-frame clones only, with some absent. The sample has tens of thousands of clones; roughly three quarters are singletons. Described time point: baseline pretreatment blood. As to treatment: 15 Gy SBRT to primary tumor, nephrectomy 4 weeks later. The sequencing here drew on blood, taken from a patient whose treatment included radiotherapy and nephrectomy. These receptors were obtained from a man between 60 and 75 years old with renal cell carcinoma.

V gene TRBV7-2 combines with J gene TRBJ1-5, with D unclear. The V gene's germline CDR1 is SGHTA and CDR2 FQGNSA. V lost 3 bases, J lost 5 bases, and 5 bases lay in between. The CDR3 length is 12 residues. The CDR3 sequence is CASSFLDQPQHF. CDR3 sequence (DNA): TGTGCCAGCAGCTTTTTGGATCAGCCCCAGCATTTT.

This rearrangement joins TRBV7-2 to TRBJ2-5, with 7 nucleotides matching TRBD2. The V gene end was trimmed by 2 bases and the J gene end by 5 bases; junction bases not matched to a gene: 5. Germline-derived CDR1 and CDR2 are SGHTA and FQGNSA. This CDR3 region has 14 residues. In DNA, the CDR3 is TGTGCCAGCAGCTTATTCGTGGGAGGGGAGACCCAGTACTTC. Translated, it gives CASSLFVGGETQYF.

V gene TRBV30 combines with J gene TRBJ1-2; D remains ambiguous. The CDR3 is made up of 14 amino acids. Germline CDR1 reads GTSNPN; CDR2 reads SVGIG (reference sequence). V was pared by 0 bases and J by 8 bases, with 16 bases between. The CDR3 DNA reads TGTGCCTGGAGTGTAAGTTTCACCGCGAAGGGCTACACCTTC. Translation gives CAWSVSFTAKGYTF.

The table lists this clone with a few counts. The chain combines TRBV6-4 with TRBJ2-1, with 12 positions matching TRBD2. Germline V CDR1 and CDR2: MRHNA, SNTAGT. Trimming at V came to 4 bases and at J to 12 bases, leaving 4 bases not matched to a gene. CDR3 length: 13 amino acids. The CDR3 nucleotides are TGTGCCAGCAGTGTCGCTAGCGGGAGGGCGCAGTTCTTC. Its translation is CASSVASGRAQFF.

This clone was seen a single time. The rearrangement joins TRBV21-1 to TRBJ1-2; TRBD1 reflects the table's D call only, with no check against the DNA. TRBV21-1 is flagged as a pseudogene. The CDR3 totals 16 residues. The CDR3 loop reads CASSTGGARSNYGYTF. The DNA for the CDR3 is TGTGCCAGCTCTACAGGGGGGGCGCGATCTAACTATGGCTACACCTTC.

The rearrangement links TRBV7-6 to TRBJ2-2; TRBD1 might be the D (5 bases). The CDR3 spans 14 residues. V dropped 1 base and J dropped 4 bases, with 7 bases sitting between them. Per the germline V gene, CDR1 is SGHVS and CDR2 is FNYEAQ. The CDR3 DNA follows: TGTGCCAGCAGCTTAGGACAGCGCACCGGGGAGCTGTTTTTT. Protein product: CASSLGQRTGELFF.

The chain combines TRBV7-2 with TRBJ2-3; D remains ambiguous. Per the germline V gene, CDR1 is SGHTA and CDR2 is FQGNSA. V was pared by 4 bases and J by 2 bases, with 7 bases between. The length of the CDR3 is 13 residues. CDR3 in DNA: TGTGCCAGCAGCTCCGGACCCACAGATACGCAGTATTTT. Translated, it gives CASSSGPTDTQYF.

This chain joins TRBV19 and TRBJ1-5; 7 nucleotides agree with TRBD1. The CDR3 covers 14 residues. CDR1 is LNHDA, CDR2 SQIVND, per germline (reference sequence). Trimming cost V 6 bases and J 3 bases; bases outside gene matches: 5. CDR3 in amino acids: CASRMTGNNQPQHF. In DNA, the CDR3 is TGTGCCAGTAGGATGACAGGGAACAATCAGCCCCAGCATTTT.

The V call is TRBV14, the J call TRBJ2-7, with D perhaps being TRBD1 or TRBD2 (5 bases each). Germline V gene lookup returns CDR1 SGHDN and CDR2 FVKESK. Trimming took 4 bases from V and 6 from J, leaving 19 bases between them. The length of the CDR3 is 15 residues. The CDR3, as DNA: TGTGCCAGCAGCCCCCGGAAAGGGACCGACGGCGAGCAGTACGTC. This gives the protein CASSPRKGTDGEQYV.

V usage is TRBV21-1 and J usage is TRBJ2-3. TRBV21-1 is a pseudogene. The CDR3 covers 16 residues. The CDR3 protein is CASSYFRDGRTDTQYF. DNA of the CDR3: TGTGCCAGCAGCTACTTCCGGGACGGTCGCACAGATACGCAGTATTTT.

This clone was detected ten times or more. V gene TRBV18 combines with J gene TRBJ2-7; D not resolved. CDR3 size: 12 residues. Deletions cut 4 bases from V and 2 bases from J, with 6 bases between. Germline loops: CDR1 KGHSH, CDR2 LQKENI. CDR3 nucleotide sequence: TGTGCCAGCTCACTAACCCCCTACGAGCAGTACGTC. Translated, it gives CASSLTPYEQYV.

The chain combines TRBV9 with TRBJ2-3; perhaps TRBD1 as D (6 bases). Trimming left V 7 bases short and J 1 base short, with 16 bases between. CDR3 length: 15 residues. CDR1 is SGDLS and CDR2 is YYNGEE in the germline V gene. The CDR3 region is CASSTRAGGTDTQYF. The CDR3 DNA follows: TGTGCCAGCTCCACGCGGGCAGGGGGCACAGATACGCAGTATTTT.

The DNA of the CDR3 is TGTGCCAGTAGTAGTCTACGGGAAAGCTCTGGAAACACCATATATTTT. Amino acid sequence: CASSSLRESSGNTIYF. The chain has TRBV19 and TRBJ1-3; D ambiguous. Germline CDR1 LNHDA, CDR2 SQIVND (reference sequence). Deletions cut 4 bases from V and 0 bases from J, with 13 bases between. The length of the CDR3 is 16 residues. The variable domain in full, completed from reference TRBV19 and TRBJ1-3, reads DGGITQSPKYLFRKEGQNVTLSCEQNLNHDAMYWYRQDPGQGLRLIYYSQIVNDFQKGDIAEGYSVSREKKESFPLTVTSAQKNPTAFYLCASSSLRESSGNTIYFGEGSWLTVV.

CDR3 nucleotide sequence: TGCAGCGTAGTCAAGACAGCGAACACTGAAGCTTTCTTT. This codes for CSVVKTANTEAFF. This sequence joins TRBV29-1 and TRBJ1-1, with D possibly matching TRBD1 (5 bases). Germline V lookup: CDR1 SQVTM, CDR2 ANQGSEA. The CDR3 loop spans 13 amino acids. The germline V and J ends were trimmed by 6 bases and 1 base, with 12 bases remaining between them.

As DNA, the CDR3 is TGCAGCGTTGGGACTAGCGGGCGCGGGGAGCAGTTCTTC. This translates into CSVGTSGRGEQFF. The genes are TRBV29-1 and TRBJ2-1, with TRBD2 matching over 11 bases. Looked up from germline, CDR1 is SQVTM and CDR2 is ANQGSEA. V shed 4 bases, J shed 10 bases, and the junction held 6 bases outside the gene matches. The CDR3 extends over 13 amino acids.